The 10 T cell receptor beta chains below were found in one sample sequenced in a study of CXCR3-negative and CXCR3-positive naive CD8 T cells. In preparing the TRB cDNA libraries, 5' RACE with UMI labels was used. From the 5' RACE reads, TCRdb lists one entry per CDR3 protein and no DNA. The sample data list around 45,000 distinct CDR3 sequences. What was sequenced was naive CXCR3- CD8+ T cells from blood. Subset reported: CD45RO-CCR7+CD27+CD95- naive CD8+ T cells lacking CXCR3 (TNR3-). The origin of the receptors is a human donor in good health. Some clones in this sample may be carry-over from other donors' samples.

The V and J genes are TRBV7-9 and TRBJ2-2; the D call from TCRdb, TRBD2, cannot be confirmed without DNA. Germline V gene sequence: CDR1 SEHNR, CDR2 FQNEAQ (reference sequence). The CDR3 loop spans 16 amino acids. Here the CDR3 reads CASSFPGPLSTGELFF. The full variable domain, its missing parts supplied by reference TRBV7-9 and TRBJ2-2, is DTGVSQNPRHKITKRGQNVTFRCDPISEHNRLYWYRQTLGQGPEFLTYFQNEAQLEKSRLLSDRFSAERPKGSFSTLEIQRTEQGDSAMYLCASSFPGPLSTGELFFGEGSRLTVL.

The CDR3 sequence: CASSSVGTSEQFF. The chain combines TRBV5-6 with TRBJ2-1; TCRdb's D call of TRBD2 is untestable without DNA. Germline CDR1 is SGHDT and CDR2 is YYEEEE. The CDR3 length is 13 residues.

The chain couples TRBV12-3 or TRBV12-4 to TRBJ2-3. The CDR3 runs to 14 residues. The CDR3 sequence is CASSRTASTDTQYF.

This chain joins TRBV27 and TRBJ2-1; lacking DNA, the TRBD1 call made by TCRdb goes unchecked. CDR1 and CDR2 (germline): MNHEY, SMNVEV (reference sequence). This CDR3 comprises 14 residues. CDR3 residues: CASSPPGQYNEQFF.

The V and J genes are TRBV29-1 and TRBJ2-7. Germline V CDR1 and CDR2: SQVTM, ANQGSEA. CDR3 size: 11 residues. The CDR3 is CSVEEEYEQYF.

The V and J genes are TRBV7-8 and TRBJ2-4. Germline V lookup: CDR1 SGHVS, CDR2 FQNEAQ. This CDR3 region has 14 residues. CDR3 sequence: CASSLARGENIQYF.

The chain is built from TRBV28 and TRBJ2-1. The length of the CDR3 is 16 residues. The germline V gene has CDR1 MDHEN and CDR2 SYDVKM. The CDR3 sequence is CASSLPTGGAPNEQFF.

The chain uses TRBV7-2 and TRBJ2-1; checking the TCRdb D call of TRBD2 is not possible without DNA. CDR1 is SGHTA and CDR2 is FQGNSA in the germline V gene. This CDR3 spans 16 amino acids. The CDR3 protein is CASSLVVAGAYNEQFF.

The V and J genes are TRBV12-3 or TRBV12-4 and TRBJ2-7; without DNA, the TCRdb call of TRBD1 cannot be checked. CDR3 length: 14 amino acids. The CDR3: CASSLHAQGGEQYF.

The chain combines TRBV28 with TRBJ2-3; no DNA is available, so the TRBD2 call from TCRdb remains unchecked. CDR1 and CDR2 from the germline V gene are MDHEN and SYDVKM. This CDR3 has 16 amino acids. The CDR3 region is CASSSRLAGAFDTQYF.